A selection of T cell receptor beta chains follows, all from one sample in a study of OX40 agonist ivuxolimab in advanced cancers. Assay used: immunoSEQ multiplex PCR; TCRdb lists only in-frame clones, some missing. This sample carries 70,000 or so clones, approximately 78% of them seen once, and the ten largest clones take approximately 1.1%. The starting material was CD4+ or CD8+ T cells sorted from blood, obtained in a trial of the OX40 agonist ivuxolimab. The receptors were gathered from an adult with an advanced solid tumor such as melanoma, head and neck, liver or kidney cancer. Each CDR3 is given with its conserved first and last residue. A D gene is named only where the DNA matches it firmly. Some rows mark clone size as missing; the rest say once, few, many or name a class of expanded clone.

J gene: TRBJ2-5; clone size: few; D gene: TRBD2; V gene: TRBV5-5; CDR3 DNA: TGTGCCAGCAGCTTTTACGGGGGGGCCGCGGAGACCCAGTACTTC; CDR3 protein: CASSFYGGAAETQYF
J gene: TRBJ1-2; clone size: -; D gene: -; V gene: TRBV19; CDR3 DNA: TGTGCCAGTAGTATAGATGGGCAGGGTGGCTACACCTTC; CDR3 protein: CASSIDGQGGYTF
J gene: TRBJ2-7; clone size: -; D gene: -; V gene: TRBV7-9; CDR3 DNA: TGTGCCAGCAGCTTACGGACAGCTACCTACGAGCAGTACTTC; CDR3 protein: CASSLRTATYEQYF
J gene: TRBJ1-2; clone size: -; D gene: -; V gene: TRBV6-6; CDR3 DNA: TGTGCCAGCACCCGGGACTTCCTCTATGGCTACACCTTC; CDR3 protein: CASTRDFLYGYTF
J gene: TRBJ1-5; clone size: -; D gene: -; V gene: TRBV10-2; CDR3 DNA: TGCGCCAGCAGTGCACGGGGGGGTGGGCAGCCCCAGCATTTT; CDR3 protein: CASSARGGGQPQHF
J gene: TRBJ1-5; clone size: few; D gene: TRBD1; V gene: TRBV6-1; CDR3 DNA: TGTGCCAGCGGACAGGGCAGGAATCAGCCCCAGCATTTT; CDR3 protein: CASGQGRNQPQHF
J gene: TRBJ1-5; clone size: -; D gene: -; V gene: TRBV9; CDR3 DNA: TGTGCCAGCAGCGTATCGGGGGGAAGCAATCAGCCCCAGCATTTT; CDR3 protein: CASSVSGGSNQPQHF
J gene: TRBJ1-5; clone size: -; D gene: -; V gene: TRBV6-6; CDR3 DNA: TGTGCCAGCAGGAGGGACACCGATAGCAATCAGCCCCAGCATTTT; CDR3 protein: CASRRDTDSNQPQHF
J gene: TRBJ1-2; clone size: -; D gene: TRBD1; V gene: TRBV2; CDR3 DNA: TGTGCCAGCAGTGAAGAGGGACAGGGAGTGTATGGCTACACCTTC; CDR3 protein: CASSEEGQGVYGYTF
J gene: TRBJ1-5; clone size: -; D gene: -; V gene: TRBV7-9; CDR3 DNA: TGTGCCAGCAGCCCCGGGACATCGGTTAGCAATCAGCCCCAGCATTTT; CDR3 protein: CASSPGTSVSNQPQHF
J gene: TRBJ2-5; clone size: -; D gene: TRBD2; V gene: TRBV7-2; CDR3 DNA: TGTGCCAGCAGCCATGATCGGACTAGCGGGGGGGCGATGGAGACCCAGTACTTC; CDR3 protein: CASSHDRTSGGAMETQYF
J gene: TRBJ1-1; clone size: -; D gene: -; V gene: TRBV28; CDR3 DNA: TGTGCCAGCAGTCCCCCGGCAGGGCGAAGCACTGAAGCTTTCTTT; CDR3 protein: CASSPPAGRSTEAFF
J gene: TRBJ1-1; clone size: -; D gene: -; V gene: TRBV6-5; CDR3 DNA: TGTGCCAGCAATCGCGCCGGGGGAGTATCGGCGGCTTTCTTT; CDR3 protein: CASNRAGGVSAAFF
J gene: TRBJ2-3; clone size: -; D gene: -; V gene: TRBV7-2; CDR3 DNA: TGTGCCAGCAGCTTAACCCGGACAGACACAGATACGCAGTATTTT; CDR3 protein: CASSLTRTDTDTQYF
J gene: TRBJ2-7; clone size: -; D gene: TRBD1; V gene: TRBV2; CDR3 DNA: TGTGCCAGCAGTGATGACAGGGGGTACGAGCAGTACTTC; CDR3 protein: CASSDDRGYEQYF
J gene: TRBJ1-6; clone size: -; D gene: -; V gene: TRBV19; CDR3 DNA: TGTGCCAGTAGTATCGAGGGGTGGAATTCACCCCTCCACTTT; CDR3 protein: CASSIEGWNSPLHF
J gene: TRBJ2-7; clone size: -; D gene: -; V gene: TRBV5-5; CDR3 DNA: TGTGCCAGCAGCTTGGATAATTTGTACGAGCAGTACTTC; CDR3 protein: CASSLDNLYEQYF
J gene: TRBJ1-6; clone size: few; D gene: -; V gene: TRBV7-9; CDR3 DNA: TGTGCCAGCAGTCCGCCGGGCCACCCCCTCTCCCTCCACTTT; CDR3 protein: CASSPPGHPLSLHF
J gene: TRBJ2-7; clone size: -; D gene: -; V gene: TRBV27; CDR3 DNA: TGTGCCAGCAGCCGTCAGACCGACGGGCACGAGCAGTACTTC; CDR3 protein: CASSRQTDGHEQYF
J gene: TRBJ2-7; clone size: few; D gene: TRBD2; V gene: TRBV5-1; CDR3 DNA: TGCGCCAGCAGCTGGGCCGGGACTAGCGGGTACGAGCAGTACTTC; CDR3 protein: CASSWAGTSGYEQYF
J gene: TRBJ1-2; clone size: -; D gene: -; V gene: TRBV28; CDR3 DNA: TGTGCCAGCAGGCCCGTTAACTATGGCTACACCTTC; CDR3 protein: CASRPVNYGYTF
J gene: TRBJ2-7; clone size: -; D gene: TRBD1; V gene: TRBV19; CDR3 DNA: TGTGCCAGTAGTATAAGACAGGGGATCTACGAGCAGTACTTC; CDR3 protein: CASSIRQGIYEQYF
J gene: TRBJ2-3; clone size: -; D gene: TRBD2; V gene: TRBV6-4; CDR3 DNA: TGTGCCAGCAGACCAGCGGGGGGGCTGACAGATACGCAGTATTTT; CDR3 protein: CASRPAGGLTDTQYF
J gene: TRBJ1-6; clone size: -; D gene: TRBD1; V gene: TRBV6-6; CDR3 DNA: TGTGCCACCCTTTATTCCGGGACAGCTAGTTCACCCCTCCACTTT; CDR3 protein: CATLYSGTASSPLHF
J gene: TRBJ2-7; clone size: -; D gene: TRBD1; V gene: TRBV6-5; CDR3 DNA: TGTGCCAGCAGTTACCGAAGACAGGGGCCCGAGCAGTACTTC; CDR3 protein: CASSYRRQGPEQYF
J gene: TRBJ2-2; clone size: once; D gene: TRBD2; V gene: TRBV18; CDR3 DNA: TGTGCCAGCTCACCACGAGGGACTAGTCTTTCCGGGGAGCTGTTTTTT; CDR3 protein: CASSPRGTSLSGELFF
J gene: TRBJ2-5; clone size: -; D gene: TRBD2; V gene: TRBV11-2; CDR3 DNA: TGTGCCGGCAGCCCGGGACTAGCGGGGAGTTCCCAGTACTTC; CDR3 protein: CAGSPGLAGSSQYF
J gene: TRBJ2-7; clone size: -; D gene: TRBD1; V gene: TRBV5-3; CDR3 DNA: TGTGCCAGAAGCTTGTTGTGGGACAGGACCGAGATCAGCTCCTACGAGCAGTACTTC; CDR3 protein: CARSLLWDRTEISSYEQYF
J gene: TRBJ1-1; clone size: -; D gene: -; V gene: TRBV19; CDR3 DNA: TGTGCCAGTAGGTACAGGGACACTGAAGCTTTCTTT; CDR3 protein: CASRYRDTEAFF
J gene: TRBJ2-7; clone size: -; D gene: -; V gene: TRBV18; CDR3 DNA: TGTGCCAGCTCACCGTCAGGGGACGAGCAGTACTTC; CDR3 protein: CASSPSGDEQYF
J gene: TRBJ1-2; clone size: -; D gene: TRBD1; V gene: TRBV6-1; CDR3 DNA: TGTGCCAGCAGTCCCCTACAGGGGGCTAGCTATGGCTACACCTTC; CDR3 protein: CASSPLQGASYGYTF
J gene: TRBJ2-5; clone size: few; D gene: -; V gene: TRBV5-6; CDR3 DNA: TGTGCCAGCAGCTTTAGACAGCTTTTACAAGAGACCCAGTACTTC; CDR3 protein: CASSFRQLLQETQYF
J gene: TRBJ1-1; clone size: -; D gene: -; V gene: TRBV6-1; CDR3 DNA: TGTGCCAGCACGGTGAACACTGAAGCTTTCTTT; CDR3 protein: CASTVNTEAFF
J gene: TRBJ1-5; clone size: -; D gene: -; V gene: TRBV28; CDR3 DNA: TGTGCCAGCTTACGGGGGGGCGGCTCCAATCAGCCCCAGCATTTT; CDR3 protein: CASLRGGGSNQPQHF
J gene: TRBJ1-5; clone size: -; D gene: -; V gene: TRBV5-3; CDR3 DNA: TGTGCCAGAAGCTTGGCGGCCCCTGATCAGCCCCAGCATTTT; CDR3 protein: CARSLAAPDQPQHF
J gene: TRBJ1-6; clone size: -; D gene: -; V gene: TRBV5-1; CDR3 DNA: TGCGCCAGCAGCCCTAGACAGACGACAGGATCATATTCACCCCTCCACTTT; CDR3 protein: CASSPRQTTGSYSPLHF
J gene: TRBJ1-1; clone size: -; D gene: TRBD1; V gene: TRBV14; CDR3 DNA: TGTGCCAGCAGCCAGACAGGGGGCGCGAACACTGAAGCTTTCTTT; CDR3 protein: CASSQTGGANTEAFF
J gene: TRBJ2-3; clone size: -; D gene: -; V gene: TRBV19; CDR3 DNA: TGTGCCAGTAGTACCGGGACAAAGAGGAGCACAGATACGCAGTATTTT; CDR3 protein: CASSTGTKRSTDTQYF
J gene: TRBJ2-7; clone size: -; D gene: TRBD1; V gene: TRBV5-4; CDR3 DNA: TGTGCCAGCAGCGCGACAGGGAGCGGAGGCGAGCAGTACTTC; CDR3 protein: CASSATGSGGEQYF
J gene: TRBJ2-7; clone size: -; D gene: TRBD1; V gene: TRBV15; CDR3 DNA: TGTGCCACCAGCAGACCGGGACAGTCCGAGCAGTACTTC; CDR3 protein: CATSRPGQSEQYF
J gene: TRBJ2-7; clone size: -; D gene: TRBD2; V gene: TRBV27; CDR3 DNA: TGTGCCAGCAGCGCACTAGCGGGGGTCTCCTACGAGCAGTACTTC; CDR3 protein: CASSALAGVSYEQYF
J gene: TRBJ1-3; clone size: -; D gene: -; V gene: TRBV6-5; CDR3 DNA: TGTGCCAGCAGGACCCGAGGGAGCTCTGGAAACACCATATATTTT; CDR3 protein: CASRTRGSSGNTIYF
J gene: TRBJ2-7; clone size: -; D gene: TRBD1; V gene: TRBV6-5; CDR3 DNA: TGTGCCAGCAGACGGGACAGGGGGACGGGCGAGCAGTACTTC; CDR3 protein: CASRRDRGTGEQYF
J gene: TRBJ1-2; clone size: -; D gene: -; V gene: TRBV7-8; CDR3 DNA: TGTGCCAGCAGCTTAGGGCCCTCCCAGGGCAGCTACACCTTC; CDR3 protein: CASSLGPSQGSYTF
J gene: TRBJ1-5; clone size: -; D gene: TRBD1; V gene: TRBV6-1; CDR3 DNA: TGTGCCAGCAGTGGAGGGACAGACAATCAGCCCCAGCATTTT; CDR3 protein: CASSGGTDNQPQHF
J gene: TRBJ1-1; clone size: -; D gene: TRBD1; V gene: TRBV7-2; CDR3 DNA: TGTGCCAGCAGCCGGGGACAGGGGAGGACTGAAGCTTTCTTT; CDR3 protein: CASSRGQGRTEAFF
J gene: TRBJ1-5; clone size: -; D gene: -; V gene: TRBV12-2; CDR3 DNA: TGTGCAAGTCGCTCCTCAGGGGGCCGATATCAGCCCCAGCATTTT; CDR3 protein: CASRSSGGRYQPQHF
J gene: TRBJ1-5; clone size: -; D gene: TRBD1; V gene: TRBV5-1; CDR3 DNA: TGCGCCAGCAGCCCTTGGACAGGGGCCAATCAGCCCCAGCATTTT; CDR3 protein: CASSPWTGANQPQHF
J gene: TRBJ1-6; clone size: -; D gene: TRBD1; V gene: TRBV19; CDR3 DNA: TGTGCCAGTAGTATGGGGACAGGGAGACTAAAGAGGCCTTCACCCCTCCACTTT; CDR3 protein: CASSMGTGRLKRPSPLHF
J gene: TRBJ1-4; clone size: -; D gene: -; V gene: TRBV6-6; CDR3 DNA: TGTGCCAGCAGTTTGGACAGTGCAACTAATGAAAAACTGTTTTTT; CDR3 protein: CASSLDSATNEKLFF
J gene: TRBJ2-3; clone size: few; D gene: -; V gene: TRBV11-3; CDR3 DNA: TGTGCCAGCAGCTTAGGGAGCAGGCACACAGATACGCAGTATTTT; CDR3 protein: CASSLGSRHTDTQYF
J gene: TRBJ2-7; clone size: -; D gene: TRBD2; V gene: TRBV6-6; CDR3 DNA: TGTGCCAGCAGTTACACGGGGGAGGGTCAGTACTTC; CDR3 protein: CASSYTGEGQYF
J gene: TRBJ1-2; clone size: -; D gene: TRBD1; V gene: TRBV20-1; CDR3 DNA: TGCAGTGGGGGGACAGGGCGAGGCTACACCTTC; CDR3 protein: CSGGTGRGYTF
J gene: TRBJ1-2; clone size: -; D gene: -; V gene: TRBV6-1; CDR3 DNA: TGTGCCAGCAGCCCGGGACACATTAACTATGGCTACACCTTC; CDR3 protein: CASSPGHINYGYTF
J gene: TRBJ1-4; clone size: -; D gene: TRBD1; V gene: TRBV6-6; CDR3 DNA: TGTGCCACCTTGACAGGGGGCGGGACAACTAATGAAAAACTGTTTTTT; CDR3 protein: CATLTGGGTTNEKLFF
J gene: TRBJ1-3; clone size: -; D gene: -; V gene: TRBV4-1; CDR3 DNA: TGCGCCAGCAGCCTCGGAGCCTCTGGAAACACCATATATTTT; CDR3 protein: CASSLGASGNTIYF
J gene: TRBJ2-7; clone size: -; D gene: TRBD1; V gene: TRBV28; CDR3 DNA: TGTGCCAGCAGCCCCGGACAGGTTGGACTCGAGCAGTACTTC; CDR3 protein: CASSPGQVGLEQYF
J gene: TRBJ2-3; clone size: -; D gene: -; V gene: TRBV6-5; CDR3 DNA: TGTGCCAGCAGTGAAACGGCTACGCAGTATTTT; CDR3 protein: CASSETATQYF
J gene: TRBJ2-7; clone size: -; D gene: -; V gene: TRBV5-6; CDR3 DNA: TGTGCCAGCAGCTCCGGACTAAACTACGAGCAGTACTTC; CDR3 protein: CASSSGLNYEQYF
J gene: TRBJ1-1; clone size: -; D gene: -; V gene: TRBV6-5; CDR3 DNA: TGTGCCAGCAGTGCAGACGGGAGGGTGGACACTGAAGCTTTCTTT; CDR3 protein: CASSADGRVDTEAFF